What follows are 32 T cell receptor beta chains derived from one specimen sequenced in a study of CD8 T cells in ankylosing spondylitis. MiXCR, applied by TCRdb to the 5' RACE reads, yields one record per CDR3 protein. The sample gives 200,000 to 250,000 distinct CDR3 sequences, about 10% of which show up once; about 20% is in the top ten. Material for sequencing was blood, either unsorted or a sorted T cell fraction (not recorded which). The receptors come from a male donor with ankylosing spondylitis or in good health (not recorded which).

This clonotype was observed at least ten times. The rearrangement links TRBV5-1 to TRBJ2-5, with 10 bases lining up with TRBD2. The germline V gene encodes CDR1 SGHRS and CDR2 YFSETQ. The CDR3 extends over 17 amino acids. V gave up 4 bases and J gave up 4 bases; unmatched junction bases: 13. CDR3 in DNA: TGCGCCAGCAGCGAAGTGCCTAGCGGGGGACTATCAGAGACCCAGTACTTC. It encodes CASSEVPSGGLSETQYF.

There are many counts of this clonotype. The chain has TRBV5-6 and TRBJ2-2; 10 bases match TRBD2. V was pared by 7 bases and J by 5 bases, with 8 bases of the junction left unmatched. This CDR3 is 15 amino acids long. Germline V gene data show CDR1 as SGHDT and CDR2 as YYEEEE. The CDR3, as DNA: TGTGCCAGCGAGTTAGCGGGGGGTAGAACCGGGGAGCTGTTTTTT. Amino acid sequence: CASELAGGRTGELFF.

This clonotype was observed a handful of times. V is TRBV20-1 and J is TRBJ2-7; 7 bases line up with TRBD2. Per the germline V gene, CDR1 is DFQATT and CDR2 is SNEGSKA (reference sequence). The CDR3 is 13 amino acids. The V and J ends lost 0 bases and 4 bases, in that order; junction bases with no gene match: 3. The CDR3 DNA reads as TGCAGTGCTAGAGACAGCGGGGAGTACGAGCAGTACTTC. Its translation is CSARDSGEYEQYF.

This clonotype was seen repeatedly, ten times or more. The chain recombines TRBV7-3 with TRBJ2-7, with TRBD1 as a possible D gene (6 bases). The length of the CDR3 is 15 residues. Germline-derived CDR1 and CDR2 are SGHTA and FQGTGA. Trimming left V 5 bases short and J 4 bases short, with 18 bases between. CDR3 loop: CASSPGTGLQYEQYF. The CDR3 nucleotides read TGTGCCAGCAGCCCCGGCACAGGGCTTCAGTACGAGCAGTACTTC.

The chain uses TRBV16 and TRBJ2-2; D gene ambiguous. Germline CDR1 and CDR2: KGHSY and FQNENV. The V gene lost 0 bases and the J gene lost 0 bases, with 8 bases spanning the gap. The CDR3 has 16 residues. The CDR3 is CASSQSAQANTGELFF. The CDR3 DNA reads TGTGCCAGCAGCCAATCCGCCCAAGCGAACACCGGGGAGCTGTTTTTT.

On this clonotype itself: This may be a read error: a much more frequent sequence differs by one nucleotide. The J gene is TRBJ2-2, the V gene TRBV5-6; 10 bases agree with TRBD1. Per germline, CDR1 SGHDT and CDR2 YYEEEE. This CDR3 has 16 amino acids. CDR3 amino acids: CANSFSGTGETGELFF. The DNA for the CDR3 is TGTGCCAACAGCTTTTCTGGGACAGGGGAGACCGGGGAGCTGTTTTTT.

This clonotype was counted many times. J is TRBJ1-2 and V is TRBV12-3 or TRBV12-4, with no clear D. CDR3 length: 14 residues. V was shortened by 0 bases and J by 6 bases, with 11 bases between the two germline ends. As DNA, the CDR3 is TGTGCCAGCAGTTTAGCCCCCTCCGGTAATGGCTACACCTTC. This translates into CASSLAPSGNGYTF.

This clonotype was seen more than once but under ten times. The chain recombines TRBV20-1 with TRBJ2-7; maybe TRBD1 (6 bases). Per the germline V gene, CDR1 is DFQATT and CDR2 is SNEGSKA (reference sequence). CDR3 length: 12 residues. CDR3 sequence (DNA): TGCAGGCCAGGGGAGAGCTCCTACGAGCAGTACTTC. Amino acids: CRPGESSYEQYF.

V is TRBV20-1 and J is TRBJ2-5; no clear D gene. The V gene lost 1 base and the J gene lost 2 bases, with 14 bases spanning the gap. Germline loops: CDR1 DFQATT, CDR2 SNEGSKA (reference sequence). The CDR3 totals 15 residues. The CDR3 protein is CSARAPFSWQETQYF. For the CDR3, the DNA is TGCAGTGCTAGAGCACCCTTCTCCTGGCAAGAGACCCAGTACTTC.

This clonotype was recorded many times. The chain links TRBV29-1 to TRBJ1-1; D remains ambiguous. Trimming removed 7 bases at V and 4 bases at J, with 7 bases between. The CDR3 runs to 10 residues. From germline, CDR1 is SQVTM and CDR2 ANQGSEA. The CDR3 nucleotides are TGCAGCGCCGGACTCACTGAAGCTTTCTTT. Residues: CSAGLTEAFF. The whole variable domain, filled in from reference TRBV29-1 and TRBJ1-1, reads SAVISQKPSRDICQRGTSLTIQCQVDSQVTMMFWYRQQPGQSLTLIATANQGSEATYESGFVIDKFPISRPNLTFSTLTVSNMSPEDSSIYLCSAGLTEAFFGQGTRLTVV.

The sample holds many counts of this clonotype. The chain couples TRBV5-1 to TRBJ1-1; a weak D match, TRBD1 (5 bases). Germline V CDR1 and CDR2: SGHRS, YFSETQ. V lost 4 bases and J 4 bases, leaving 17 bases between the germline ends. CDR3 length: 15 residues. The CDR3 DNA reads TGCGCCAGCAGCCCGGACGGGGGTTGGAGCACTGAAGCTTTCTTT. Protein sequence: CASSPDGGWSTEAFF. Full variable domain (rest looked up from reference TRBV5-1 and TRBJ1-1): KAGVTQTPRYLIKTRGQQVTLSCSPISGHRSVSWYQQTPGQGLQFLFEYFSETQRNKGNFPGRFSGRQFSNSRSEMNVSTLELGDSALYLCASSPDGGWSTEAFFGQGTRLTVV.

The V call is TRBV7-3, the J call TRBJ2-6; D ambiguous. The CDR3 is 16 residues long. CDR1 is SGHTA and CDR2 is FQGTGA in the germline V gene. Trimming removed 3 bases from V and 3 bases from J, with 12 bases in between. CDR3 nucleotide sequence: TGTGCCAGCAGCTTGGGCAGACTGGGTGGGGCCAACGTCCTGACTTTC. Translation: CASSLGRLGGANVLTF.

This clonotype was seen at least ten times. The rearrangement links TRBV5-5 to TRBJ1-5; D might be TRBD1 (5 bases). This CDR3 spans 14 amino acids. Germline loops: CDR1 SGHKS, CDR2 YYEKEE (reference sequence). V was clipped by 4 bases and J by 6 bases, with 14 bases between them. This chain's CDR3 is CASSIDAQGQPQHF. The CDR3 nucleotides read TGTGCCAGCAGCATTGATGCGCAGGGTCAGCCCCAGCATTTT.

The V call is TRBV7-9, the J call TRBJ1-5; the D gene is possibly TRBD1 (5 bases). Trimming removed 5 bases at V and 0 bases at J, with 8 bases between. Germline V gene sequence: CDR1 SEHNR, CDR2 FQNEAQ (reference sequence). The CDR3 has 14 residues. The CDR3 DNA sequence: TGTGCCAGCAGCGACCAGGGTAGCAATCAGCCCCAGCATTTT. Protein: CASSDQGSNQPQHF.

The chain recombines TRBV11-2 with TRBJ2-4, with D perhaps TRBD1 or TRBD2 (7 bases each). V shed 1 base and J shed 8 bases, with 30 bases lying between them. Per the germline V gene, CDR1 is SGHAT and CDR2 is FQNNGV. The length of the CDR3 is 20 residues. The DNA for the CDR3 is TGTGCCAGCAGCTTAGTCCGGACCTCGACAGGGAGGGCCCCTTGGGACATTCAGTACTTC. Translating gives CASSLVRTSTGRAPWDIQYF.

In this sample, this clonotype turned up a few times. V gene TRBV12-3 or TRBV12-4 combines with J gene TRBJ2-1, with 10 nucleotides matching TRBD2. This CDR3 comprises 15 residues. V lost 5 bases to trimming and J lost 5 bases; unmatched junction nucleotides: 6. The CDR3 nucleotides are TGTGCCAGCAGTAAGAGCGGGGGGGCAAACAATGAGCAGTTCTTC. This sequence encodes CASSKSGGANNEQFF.

This chain uses TRBV29-1 with TRBJ2-5; TRBD1 matches 9 bases. After removal of 1 base from V and 0 bases from J, the junction contained 3 bases not matched to a gene. The germline gives CDR1 SQVTM, CDR2 ANQGSEA. This CDR3 comprises 15 residues. The chain's CDR3 is CSVEGRTGDQETQYF. In nucleotides, the CDR3 is TGCAGCGTTGAAGGTCGGACAGGGGACCAAGAGACCCAGTACTTC. The whole variable domain, filled in from reference TRBV29-1 and TRBJ2-5, reads SAVISQKPSRDICQRGTSLTIQCQVDSQVTMMFWYRQQPGQSLTLIATANQGSEATYESGFVIDKFPISRPNLTFSTLTVSNMSPEDSSIYLCSVEGRTGDQETQYFGPGTRLLVL.

This clonotype was found many times. The rearrangement uses TRBV7-2 and TRBJ2-7; D not resolved. Trimming removed 4 bases from V and 0 bases from J, with 10 bases in between. Germline CDR1 reads SGHTA; CDR2 reads FQGNSA. The CDR3 has 14 residues. DNA for the CDR3: TGTGCCAGCAGCTCTTGGACGGACTCCTACGAGCAGTACTTC. Translation gives CASSSWTDSYEQYF.

This clonotype was seen a few times. The genes are TRBV29-1 and TRBJ1-1; perhaps TRBD1 as D (5 bases). The germline V and J ends were trimmed by 6 bases and 1 base, with 12 bases remaining between them. The CDR3 sequence is 13 residues long. Per the germline V gene, CDR1 is SQVTM and CDR2 is ANQGSEA. In DNA, the CDR3 is TGCAGCGTAGACTCTGGGGCGAACACTGAAGCTTTCTTT. This encodes CSVDSGANTEAFF.

This clonotype was seen only a few times. The rearrangement uses TRBV28 and TRBJ1-2, with D perhaps TRBD1 (6 bases). The CDR3 extends over 13 amino acids. The germline V gene encodes CDR1 MDHEN and CDR2 SYDVKM. Trimming pared 10 bases from V and 9 bases from J, leaving 21 bases between. As DNA, the CDR3 is TGTGCCACCACGGACAGCTCGAACTTGAGCTACACCTTC. Amino acid sequence: CATTDSSNLSYTF.

This clonotype has just a few counts. The chain couples TRBV18 to TRBJ1-5; D might be TRBD1 (5 bases). Germline-derived CDR1 and CDR2 are KGHSH and LQKENI. V shed 3 bases and J shed 5 bases, with 14 bases lying between them. The CDR3 has 15 residues. The CDR3 DNA reads TGTGCCAGCTCACCCGTGCAGGCGGGACATCAGCCCCAGCATTTT. Its protein is CASSPVQAGHQPQHF.

This clonotype was seen at least ten times. V is TRBV5-1 and J is TRBJ1-1; a possible D gene is TRBD1 (6 bases). Germline assignment: CDR1 SGHRS and CDR2 YFSETQ. V shed 0 bases and J shed 1 base, with 10 bases lying between them. The CDR3 totals 15 residues. The CDR3 DNA follows: TGCGCCAGCAGCTTGGCCAGGGGCTCGAACACTGAAGCTTTCTTT. Protein product: CASSLARGSNTEAFF.

This clonotype was found a few times. The rearrangement uses TRBV7-3 and TRBJ1-5; D gene unclear. Trimming removed 1 base from V and 8 bases from J, with 12 bases in between. Germline loops: CDR1 SGHTA, CDR2 FQGTGA. CDR3 size: 14 residues. The DNA of the CDR3 is TGTGCCAGCAGCTTAAGTGGTGGTTCGGAGCCCCAGCATTTT. Amino acid sequence: CASSLSGGSEPQHF.

The gene calls are TRBV28 and TRBJ2-1; 9 nucleotides match TRBD2. CDR1 MDHEN and CDR2 SYDVKM come from the germline V gene. The CDR3 spans 15 residues. With 2 bases clipped from V and 10 bases from J, the junction kept 9 bases outside the gene matches. CDR3 loop: CASSLMGGGAREQFF. In nucleotides, the CDR3 is TGTGCCAGCAGTTTAATGGGCGGGGGGGCTCGCGAGCAGTTCTTC.

This clonotype was observed many times. This chain connects TRBV7-9 to TRBJ2-7; TRBD1 matches at 9 bases. Germline-derived CDR1 and CDR2 are SEHNR and FQNEAQ (reference sequence). The CDR3 has 14 amino acids. This CDR3 reads CATSPGQGFYEQYF. The CDR3 DNA is TGTGCGACCTCACCGGGACAGGGTTTCTACGAGCAGTACTTC.

The chain uses TRBV20-1 and TRBJ1-5; D gene ambiguous. CDR3 length: 15 residues. V was trimmed by 4 bases and J by 4 bases, leaving 17 bases between them. Per the germline V gene, CDR1 is DFQATT and CDR2 is SNEGSKA (reference sequence). Here the CDR3 reads CSATDFGFLNQPQHF. CDR3 DNA sequence: TGCAGTGCTACGGACTTCGGGTTTCTGAATCAGCCCCAGCATTTT.

This sequence joins TRBV7-2 and TRBJ2-3; 9 bases map to TRBD2. The germline V gene has CDR1 SGHTA and CDR2 FQGNSA. Unmatched junction bases numbered 4, after V lost 4 bases and J lost 2 bases. The CDR3 consists of 15 residues. The CDR3: CASSWRGGLTDTQYF. The CDR3 DNA reads TGTGCCAGCAGCTGGCGGGGGGGCCTCACAGATACGCAGTATTTT.

This clonotype has a count of ten or more. The rearrangement joins TRBV7-3 to TRBJ2-5; D may be TRBD2 (5 bases). The CDR3 consists of 13 residues. Germline V gives CDR1 SGHTA, CDR2 FQGTGA. Trimming left V 3 bases short and J 5 bases short, with 10 bases between. The CDR3 nucleotides are TGTGCCAGCAGCTTTACGGGGAAGGAGACCCAGTACTTC. Translated: CASSFTGKETQYF.

This clonotype came up many times. This chain connects TRBV11-2 to TRBJ2-5, with D perhaps matching TRBD2 (5 bases). CDR1 and CDR2 from the germline V gene are SGHAT and FQNNGV. Trimming shortened V by 2 bases and J by 1 base, and 14 bases separated the two germline ends. This CDR3 has 16 residues. In nucleotides, the CDR3 is TGTGCCAGCAGCTTATACGCCCTAGCTCCCCAAGAGACCCAGTACTTC. Translated: CASSLYALAPQETQYF.

This clonotype was counted at least ten times. The chain has TRBV12-3 or TRBV12-4 and TRBJ2-7, with D perhaps matching TRBD1 (6 bases). This CDR3 spans 15 amino acids. With 6 bases removed from V and 0 bases from J, the gap between germline ends came to 15 bases. The CDR3 protein is CASRPGTSSSYEQYF. The CDR3, as DNA: TGTGCCAGCAGGCCCGGGACATCGAGCTCCTACGAGCAGTACTTC.

This clonotype was counted many times. The chain links TRBV29-1 to TRBJ2-3, with D possibly being TRBD1 (5 bases). The CDR3 is 13 residues long. Germline loops: CDR1 SQVTM, CDR2 ANQGSEA. Trimming took 1 base from V and 3 from J, leaving 8 bases between them. The CDR3 region has the DNA TGCAGCGTTGAAGTATCAGGGACAGATACGCAGTATTTT. As protein: CSVEVSGTDTQYF.

This clonotype was counted ten times or more. The chain carries TRBV5-1 and TRBJ1-3; no reliable D call. The CDR3 is 16 residues long. Germline V gives CDR1 SGHRS, CDR2 YFSETQ. V lost 4 bases to trimming and J lost 0 bases, with 14 bases between them. CDR3 bases: TGCGCCAGCAGCCAGGATGGGGTGAGCTCTGGAAACACCATATATTTT. Its translation is CASSQDGVSSGNTIYF.